Below, one T cell receptor beta chain is given with its context. In germline, CDR1 is LGHDT, CDR2 YNNKEL (reference sequence). This CDR3 region has 16 residues. Trimming cost V 1 base and J 0 bases, with 7 bases left between them. This sample was taken from a study of blood T cell repertoires in COVID-19. Some clones are missing from TCRdb's copy, which holds only in-frame ones; the method was immunoSEQ multiplex PCR. The sample yields 200,000 to 300,000 clones, roughly 86% seen once. Sequencing was carried out using PBMCs or T cells enriched from blood (not recorded which). The rearrangement joins TRBV3-1 (or the pseudogene TRBV3-2) to TRBJ2-6; unclear D gene. This TCR was recovered from a woman between 40 and 55 years old with acute COVID-19. The chain's CDR3 is CASSQVLSSGANVLTF. CDR3 coding DNA: TGTGCCAGCAGCCAAGTACTGAGCTCTGGGGCCAACGTCCTGACTTTC.